The clone carrying this TCR beta chain was observed once. The antigen remains unidentified. This specimen comes from a study of T cell responses to AZD1222 COVID-19 vaccine. Regarding the study as a whole: Vaccination with two AZD1222 doses was followed by a rise in Spike-specific TCR breadth and depth.

Sequencing used immunoSEQ multiplex PCR; TCRdb keeps in-frame clones, though not all of them. The sample carries about 170,000 clones, about nine tenths recorded once. V shed 4 bases, J shed 4 bases, and the junction held 10 bases outside the gene matches. Germline V lookup: CDR1 MGHRA, CDR2 YSYEKL. The CDR3 totals 17 residues. V usage is TRBV4-1 and J usage is TRBJ1-1; 12 nucleotides agree with TRBD1. The receptor comes from an adult in good health. The source was peripheral blood, collected on day 0 of AZD1222 vaccination. The CDR3 coding sequence is TGCGCCAGCAGCCTTAGCTCCGGGACAGGGGGCAGCACTGAAGCTTTCTTT. It translates to CASSLSSGTGGSTEAFF.